This TCR beta chain was sequenced in a study of blood T cell repertoires in COVID-19. Study information: Collection of acute and convalescent COVID-19 samples took place in the United States, Italy and Spain. Sample material is recorded as cDNA or gDNA derived from T cells, B-cell-depleted T cells, or PBMCs.

Authors' processing steps: Using reference gene primer amplification, nucleated cell counts were estimated. TCRdb keeps only in-frame clones here, not all; method: immunoSEQ multiplex PCR. From that table come the V and J calls and clone size; the DNA was used to work out D and trimming. The sample consists of a few hundred thousand clones, roughly 85% of them appearing once. The junction had 11 bases not matched to a gene; V was cut back by 4 bases and J by 3 bases. Germline loops: CDR1 LGHDT, CDR2 YNNKEL (reference sequence). This CDR3 is built from 17 residues. The source material was peripheral blood. The J gene is TRBJ2-2, the V gene TRBV3-1 (or the pseudogene TRBV3-2); 7 bases line up with TRBD2. The sequence was obtained from a man aged 50 to 59 with active or convalescent COVID-19. Written as DNA, the CDR3 is TGTGCCAGCAGCCGCCGAAGCGGGATGCGGGACACCGGGGAGCTGTTTTTT. Its translation: CASSRRSGMRDTGELFF.